This T cell receptor (beta chain) was recovered during a study of blood T cell repertoires in COVID-19. The overall study: Specimens from acute and convalescent COVID-19 originated in the United States, Italy and Spain. T cells, B-cell-depleted T cells, or PBMCs provided the cDNA or gDNA that served as material.

The CDR3 is 12 residues long. CDR1 and CDR2 (germline): SGDLS, YYNGEE. V was cut by 4 bases and J by 8 bases, with 10 bases left in between. Recruited during active infection, patients (from Seattle) were subsequently followed longitudinally. Authors' processing steps: Amplification with reference gene primers provided the estimates of nucleated cell counts. The protocol was immunoSEQ multiplex PCR, while the TCRdb copy is restricted to in-frame clones and leaves out a portion. Clonal size and the V and J genes are those of that table, whereas D and trimming came from the DNA. The top ten clones hold roughly 7.4% of a sample with about 480,000 clones, 85% to 90% of them seen once.

The sequenced sample was peripheral blood. The clonotype originates from a woman aged 45-59 years with COVID-19, enrolled during active disease. This chain connects TRBV9 to TRBJ2-1; D call uncertain. The CDR3 loop reads CASSPSPDEQFF. CDR3 DNA: TGTGCCAGCAGCCCCTCCCCGGATGAGCAGTTCTTC.